A single sample gave rise to the 24 T cell receptor beta chains below, sequenced in a study of blood T cell repertoires in COVID-19. Sequencing was performed with immunoSEQ multiplex PCR; in TCRdb, only in-frame clones are kept and a portion is missing. In the table there are a few hundred thousand clones, over 80% of which are singletons. Sequences were obtained from peripheral blood. The receptors were sampled from a man aged 30-40 years who had recovered from COVID-19.

The V call is TRBV5-6, the J call TRBJ1-5, with D possibly matching TRBD1 (6 bases). The CDR3 is 14 amino acids. Between the trimmed V and J ends, which lost 4 bases and 2 bases, there was a span of 10 bases. Germline CDR1 SGHDT, CDR2 YYEEEE. The CDR3 sequence is CASSKTGGNQPQHF. The CDR3 coding sequence is TGTGCCAGCAGCAAGACAGGAGGCAATCAGCCCCAGCATTTT.

As DNA, the CDR3 is TGTGCCAGCAGTGAAGGAGGGATCGGCCAAGAGACCCAGTACTTC. This codes for CASSEGGIGQETQYF. J is TRBJ2-5 and V is TRBV2, with TRBD2 as a possible D gene (5 bases). The germline CDR1 and CDR2 sequences are SNHLY and FYNNEI. V was clipped by 1 base and J by 1 base, with 10 bases between them. The CDR3 consists of 15 residues.

This clone came up a few times. V usage is TRBV18 and J usage is TRBJ2-5, with D unresolved. The CDR3 covers 11 residues. Germline CDR1 KGHSH, CDR2 LQKENI. Trimming pared 2 bases from V and 5 bases from J, leaving 3 bases between. The CDR3 region is CASSPEETQYF. CDR3 bases: TGTGCCAGCTCACCAGAGGAGACCCAGTACTTC. The complete variable domain, with remaining parts taken from reference TRBV18 and TRBJ2-5, reads NAGVMQNPRHLVRRRGQEARLRCSPMKGHSHVYWYRQLPEEGLKFMVYLQKENIIDESGMPKERFSAEFPKEGPSILRIQQVVRGDSAAYFCASSPEETQYFGPGTRLLVL.

The V and J genes are TRBV28 and TRBJ1-2, with 7 nucleotides matching TRBD1. Trimming cost V 6 bases and J 8 bases; bases outside gene matches: 9. The germline V gene encodes CDR1 MDHEN and CDR2 SYDVKM. The CDR3 runs to 13 residues. CDR3 region: CASRELTGVGYTF. CDR3 sequence (DNA): TGTGCCAGCAGAGAACTTACAGGGGTAGGCTACACCTTC.

The rearrangement uses TRBV6-2 or TRBV6-3 and TRBJ1-6; no definite D call. Trimming shortened V by 6 bases and J by 7 bases, and 10 bases separated the two germline ends. This CDR3 spans 13 amino acids. Germline V gene data show CDR1 as MNHEY and CDR2 as SVGEGT. The CDR3 DNA sequence: TGTGCCAGCAGCCCAACTCAAAATTCACCCCTCCACTTT. Its translation: CASSPTQNSPLHF.

This sequence joins TRBV7-8 and TRBJ1-2; 9 positions agree with TRBD1. Per the germline V gene, CDR1 is SGHVS and CDR2 is FQNEAQ. This CDR3 contains 13 residues. The V and J ends lost 0 bases and 14 bases, in that order; junction bases with no gene match: 7. The CDR3 sequence is CASSLALDRGETF. The CDR3 DNA follows: TGTGCCAGCAGCTTAGCTCTAGACAGGGGGGAGACCTTC.

The V gene is TRBV5-1, the J gene TRBJ2-3; TRBD2 matches 8 bases. This CDR3 has 16 amino acids. Trimming cost V 4 bases and J 1 base; bases outside gene matches: 8. Germline-derived CDR1 and CDR2 are SGHRS and YFSETQ. The CDR3 nucleotides read TGCGCCAGCAGCCCCGGGAGTAGCGGGGGCACAGATACGCAGTATTTT. Its translation: CASSPGSSGGTDTQYF.

The chain is built from TRBV19 and TRBJ1-2; D gene uncertain. The CDR3 is 17 residues long. V lost 2 bases and J lost 0, with 16 bases in between. CDR1 and CDR2 (germline): LNHDA, SQIVND (reference sequence). CDR3 nucleotides: TGTGCCAGTAGTATATATCACAGAAACTGGGCTAACTATGGCTACACCTTC. Translation gives CASSIYHRNWANYGYTF.

V is TRBV7-6 and J is TRBJ2-1; 12 bases are a match to TRBD1. Germline CDR1 SGHVS, CDR2 FNYEAQ. J was trimmed by 10 bases and V by 5 bases; bases with no gene match: 15. The CDR3 length is 17 residues. DNA for the CDR3: TGTGCCAGCAGCCCAAGACTTCCGGGACAGGGGGCTCGGGAGCAGTTCTTC. The encoded protein is CASSPRLPGQGAREQFF.

This clone was counted between two and nine times. The chain couples TRBV7-3 to TRBJ1-1, with a tentative D call TRBD1 (6 bases). Between the trimmed V and J ends, which lost 2 bases and 0 bases, there was a span of 19 bases. Germline values: CDR1 SGHTA, CDR2 FQGTGA. The CDR3 has 18 amino acids. CDR3 sequence: CASSLPTNRALMNTEAFF. In DNA, the CDR3 is TGTGCCAGCAGCTTACCGACCAACAGGGCCCTCATGAACACTGAAGCTTTCTTT.

This chain's CDR3 is CASSQVLGGNQPQHF. CDR3 sequence (DNA): TGCGCCAGCAGCCAAGTATTAGGGGGAAATCAGCCCCAGCATTTT. The V call is TRBV4-1, the J call TRBJ1-5; D is possibly TRBD1 (6 bases). V gave up 1 base and J gave up 4 bases, with 11 bases separating them. CDR3 length equals 15 residues. The germline gives CDR1 MGHRA, CDR2 YSYEKL.

This chain connects TRBV2 to TRBJ2-2; the D is unclear. The germline CDR1 and CDR2 sequences are SNHLY and FYNNEI. CDR3 length: 11 amino acids. V lost 10 bases and J lost 1, with 4 bases in between. CDR3 amino acids: CATQNTGELFF. The CDR3 bases are TGTGCCACCCAGAACACCGGGGAGCTGTTTTTT.

The rearrangement uses TRBV9 and TRBJ2-1, with D perhaps matching TRBD1 (7 bases). Trimming shortened V by 0 bases and J by 9 bases, and 10 bases separated the two germline ends. This CDR3 spans 13 amino acids. The germline gives CDR1 SGDLS, CDR2 YYNGEE. CDR3 coding DNA: TGTGCCAGCAGCGTAGGACAGGGAGGTGAGCAGTTCTTC. Its protein is CASSVGQGGEQFF. The full variable domain, in which reference TRBV9 and TRBJ2-1 provide the parts outside the CDR3, is DSGVTQTPKHLITATGQRVTLRCSPRSGDLSVYWYQQSLDQGLQFLIQYYNGEERAKGNILERFSAQQFPDLHSELNLSSLELGDSALYFCASSVGQGGEQFFGPGTRLTVL.

V and J are TRBV3-1 (or the pseudogene TRBV3-2) and TRBJ2-7; 8 bases agree with TRBD2. The germline V gene encodes CDR1 LGHDT and CDR2 YNNKEL (reference sequence). The ends lost 0 bases at V and 7 bases at J; junction bases unmatched: 11. This CDR3 has 16 amino acids. Written as DNA, the CDR3 is TGTGCCAGCAGCCAAGATTGGGTCGGGGGGGTACGGGAGCAGTACTTC. This translates into CASSQDWVGGVREQYF.

CDR3 sequence (DNA): TGTGCCAGCAGCTTACCAGGGGATCGGGAGTTCTTC. It is translated as CASSLPGDREFF. This chain links TRBV5-4 with TRBJ2-1; D is perhaps TRBD1 (6 bases). The length of the CDR3 is 12 residues. Germline V gives CDR1 SGHNT, CDR2 YYREEE (reference sequence). The germline V and J ends were trimmed by 2 bases and 14 bases, with 14 bases remaining between them. The complete variable domain, with remaining parts taken from reference TRBV5-4 and TRBJ2-1, reads ETGVTQSPTHLIKTRGQQVTLRCSSQSGHNTVSWYQQALGQGPQFIFQYYREEENGRGNFPPRFSGLQFPNYSSELNVNALELDDSALYLCASSLPGDREFFGPGTRLTVL.

J is TRBJ2-1 and V is TRBV5-4, with 7 bases that match TRBD2. The V and J ends lost 3 bases and 4 bases, in that order; junction bases with no gene match: 4. CDR1 and CDR2 from the germline V gene are SGHNT and YYREEE (reference sequence). This CDR3 region has 14 residues. The CDR3 bases are TGTGCCAGCAGCTGGGGGGGGATTTACAATGAGCAGTTCTTC. Encoded protein: CASSWGGIYNEQFF.

The chain joins TRBV10-1 to TRBJ2-4; 11 nucleotides match TRBD1. J lost 1 base, V lost 5 bases, and 13 bases had no gene match. The CDR3 length is 19 residues. The V gene's germline CDR1 is WNHNN and CDR2 SYGVQD (reference sequence). The CDR3 protein is CASSSTGTGGVWAKNIQYF. CDR3 nucleotides: TGCGCCAGCAGTTCCACCGGGACAGGGGGGGTGTGGGCCAAAAACATTCAGTACTTC.

The rearrangement links TRBV2 to TRBJ2-1; TRBD2 matches 10 bases. V trimming: 2 bases; J trimming: 16 bases; junction bases outside the gene matches: 5. Germline V gene data show CDR1 as SNHLY and CDR2 as FYNNEI. This CDR3 contains 12 residues. The CDR3 DNA reads TGTGCCAGCAGTGAACGGGCTAGCGGGGGCTTCTTC. Protein sequence: CASSERASGGFF.

The V call is TRBV7-8, the J call TRBJ2-7, with TRBD1 matching over 8 bases. With V trimmed by 4 bases and J by 6 bases, 8 bases remained unmatched. This CDR3 spans 14 amino acids. Germline CDR1 reads SGHVS; CDR2 reads FQNEAQ. The CDR3 protein is CASSYGQGPSEQYF. For the CDR3, the DNA is TGTGCCAGCAGCTATGGACAGGGTCCTTCCGAGCAGTACTTC.

The J gene is TRBJ2-5, the V gene TRBV3-1 (or the pseudogene TRBV3-2); D call uncertain. Germline V gene lookup returns CDR1 LGHDT and CDR2 YNNKEL (reference sequence). The CDR3 runs to 12 residues. V shed 4 bases and J shed 6 bases, with 9 bases lying between them. CDR3: CASSPLGQTQYF. In nucleotides, the CDR3 is TGTGCCAGCAGCCCGTTGGGCCAGACCCAGTACTTC.

The chain joins TRBV3-1 (or the pseudogene TRBV3-2) to TRBJ2-3; a possible D gene is TRBD2 (7 bases). CDR1 LGHDT and CDR2 YNNKEL come from the germline V gene (reference sequence). Trimming shortened V by 5 bases and J by 5 bases, and 14 bases separated the two germline ends. The CDR3 spans 14 residues. CDR3 region: CASSWPGGQDTQYF. The CDR3 nucleotides are TGTGCCAGCAGCTGGCCCGGGGGGCAAGATACGCAGTATTTT.

The V gene is TRBV7-2, the J gene TRBJ1-2, with a weak D call TRBD1 (5 bases). CDR3 length: 15 residues. V lost 5 bases and J lost 5, with 18 bases in between. Looked up from germline, CDR1 is SGHTA and CDR2 is FQGNSA. CDR3 nucleotide sequence: TGTGCCAGCAGCCCGGCTCAAGGGGCAAGGTATGGCTACACCTTC. This codes for CASSPAQGARYGYTF.

This sequence joins TRBV15 and TRBJ1-5, with D maybe TRBD1 (6 bases). V gave up 0 bases and J gave up 7 bases, with 13 bases separating them. CDR3 length equals 15 residues. CDR1 is LNHNV, CDR2 YYDKDF, per germline (reference sequence). The CDR3 here is CATSRDQGMRQPQHF. CDR3 sequence (DNA): TGTGCCACCAGCAGAGATCAGGGGATGAGGCAGCCCCAGCATTTT.

The chain recombines TRBV5-4 with TRBJ2-1; 8 bases are a match to TRBD2. CDR1 SGHNT and CDR2 YYREEE come from the germline V gene (reference sequence). V shed 0 bases, J shed 1 base, and the junction held 3 bases outside the gene matches. The CDR3 extends over 16 amino acids. CDR3 DNA sequence: TGTGCCAGCAGCTTGGGGCCTAGCGGGTCCTACAATGAGCAGTTCTTC. It encodes CASSLGPSGSYNEQFF. Filled out from reference TRBV5-4 and TRBJ2-1, the complete variable domain reads ETGVTQSPTHLIKTRGQQVTLRCSSQSGHNTVSWYQQALGQGPQFIFQYYREEENGRGNFPPRFSGLQFPNYSSELNVNALELDDSALYLCASSLGPSGSYNEQFFGPGTRLTVL.